These 4 T cell receptor beta chains originate from one sample sequenced in a study of cytomegalovirus exposure and HLA in healthy donors. The study ran its PCR with 60 Vbeta and 13 Jbeta primers. Repertoires were generated with immunoSEQ multiplex PCR, while TCRdb's copy carries only in-frame clones and drops some. In the table there are under 150,000 clones, nearly 85% of which are singletons. The sequencing input was PBMCs. The receptors shown here come from a male donor in good health and CMV-seronegative.

The CDR3 DNA is TGTGCCAGCAGCTTAGACAGTGAAGCTTTCTTT. Translating gives CASSLDSEAFF. The rearrangement links TRBV11-2 to TRBJ1-1; no firm D call. The germline V gene encodes CDR1 SGHAT and CDR2 FQNNGV. Deletions cut 0 bases from V and 7 bases from J, with 3 bases between. The CDR3 is 11 amino acids.

The CDR3 sequence is CSVETGYSNQPQHF. In DNA form, the CDR3 reads TGCAGCGTTGAAACAGGGTATAGCAATCAGCCCCAGCATTTT. The chain is built from TRBV29-1 and TRBJ1-5, with a tentative D call TRBD1 (6 bases). V was trimmed by 2 bases and J by 0 bases, leaving 8 bases between them. CDR1 is SQVTM and CDR2 is ANQGSEA in the germline V gene. CDR3 length: 14 residues. The whole variable domain, remainder taken from reference TRBV29-1 and TRBJ1-5, is SAVISQKPSRDICQRGTSLTIQCQVDSQVTMMFWYRQQPGQSLTLIATANQGSEATYESGFVIDKFPISRPNLTFSTLTVSNMSPEDSSIYLCSVETGYSNQPQHFGDGTRLSIL.

The rearrangement links TRBV18 to TRBJ2-7; 9 positions agree with TRBD1. The CDR3 runs to 15 residues. The germline V gene has CDR1 KGHSH and CDR2 LQKENI. The J segment lost 0 bases and the V segment lost 6 bases, leaving 6 bases of the junction unmatched. This CDR3 reads CASSSGTGISYEQYF. CDR3 DNA: TGTGCCAGCTCGTCCGGGACAGGGATCTCCTACGAGCAGTACTTC.

J is TRBJ2-7 and V is TRBV29-1, with D tentatively TRBD2 (7 bases). CDR3 size: 12 residues. The V end lost 5 bases, the J end lost 6 bases, and 14 bases lay between the germline ends. Germline-derived CDR1 and CDR2 are SQVTM and ANQGSEA. In DNA, the CDR3 is TGCAGCGTTTTACCGGGGGGCGCCGAGCAGTACTTC. Translation gives CSVLPGGAEQYF.